This paragraph reports one TCR beta chain. Authors' methods: Reference gene primer amplification gave estimated nucleated cell counts. The repertoire was sequenced with immunoSEQ multiplex PCR; TCRdb's copy has only in-frame clones and lacks some. V, J and clone size are those of that table, while D and trimming were read from the DNA. The sample contains about 120,000 clones, more than 60% of which appear only once. The sample comes from a study of blood T cell repertoires in COVID-19. Looking at the study overall: Collection of acute and convalescent COVID-19 samples took place in the United States, Italy and Spain. Sample material is recorded as cDNA or gDNA derived from T cells, B-cell-depleted T cells, or PBMCs.

The V gene's germline CDR1 is SGHAT and CDR2 FQNNGV. V shed 4 bases and J shed 7 bases, with 17 bases lying between them. The CDR3 is 15 amino acids. The sequencing input was peripheral blood. This rearrangement joins TRBV11-2 to TRBJ2-1, with D possibly TRBD2 on 6 matching bases. This TCR was sampled from a man aged 50 or older with acute or convalescent COVID-19. The CDR3 is CASSSWGRPGNEQFF. The DNA for the CDR3 is TGTGCCAGCAGCTCGTGGGGGAGGCCGGGGAATGAGCAGTTCTTC.